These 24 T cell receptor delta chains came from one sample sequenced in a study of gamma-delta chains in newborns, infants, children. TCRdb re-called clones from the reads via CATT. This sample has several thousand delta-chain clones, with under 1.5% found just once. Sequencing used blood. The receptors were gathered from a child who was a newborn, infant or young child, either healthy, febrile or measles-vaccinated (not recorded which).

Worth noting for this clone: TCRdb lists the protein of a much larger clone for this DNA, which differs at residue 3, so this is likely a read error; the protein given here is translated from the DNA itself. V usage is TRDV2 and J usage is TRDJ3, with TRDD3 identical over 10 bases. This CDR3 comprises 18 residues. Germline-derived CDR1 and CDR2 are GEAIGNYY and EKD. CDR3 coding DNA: TGTGCCAGTGACGTACTGGGGGATCGCTCCTGGGACACCCGACAGATGTTTTTC. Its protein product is CASDVLGDRSWDTRQMFF.

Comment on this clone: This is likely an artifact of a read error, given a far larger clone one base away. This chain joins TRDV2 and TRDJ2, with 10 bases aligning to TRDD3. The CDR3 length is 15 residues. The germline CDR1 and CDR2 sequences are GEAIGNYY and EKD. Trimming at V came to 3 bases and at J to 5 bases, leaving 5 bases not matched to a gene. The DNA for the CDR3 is TGTGCCTGTGACCCTCTACTGGGGGATACAGCACAACTCTTCTTT. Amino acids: CACDPLLGDTAQLFF.

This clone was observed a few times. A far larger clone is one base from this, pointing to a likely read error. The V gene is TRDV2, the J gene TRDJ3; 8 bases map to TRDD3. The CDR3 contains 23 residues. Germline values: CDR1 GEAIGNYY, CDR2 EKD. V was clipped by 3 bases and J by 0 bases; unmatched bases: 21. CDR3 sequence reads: CACDAIITGGLRRSSWDTRQMFF. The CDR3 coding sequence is TGTGCCTGTGACGCGATCATTACTGGGGGTCTGAGGAGGAGCTCCTGGGACACCCGACAGATGTTTTTC.

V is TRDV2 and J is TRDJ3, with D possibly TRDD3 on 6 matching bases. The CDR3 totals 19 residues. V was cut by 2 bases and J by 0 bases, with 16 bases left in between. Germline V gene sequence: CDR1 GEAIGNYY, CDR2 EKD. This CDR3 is CACDKVVGGHSWDTRQMFF. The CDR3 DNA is TGTGCCTGTGACAAAGTTGTTGGGGGTCACTCCTGGGACACCCGACAGATGTTTTTC.

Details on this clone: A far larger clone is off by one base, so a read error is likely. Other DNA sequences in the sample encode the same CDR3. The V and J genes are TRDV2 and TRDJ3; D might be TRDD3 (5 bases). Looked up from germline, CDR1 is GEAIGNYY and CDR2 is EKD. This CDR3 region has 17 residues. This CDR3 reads CACDTLGSSWDTRQMFF. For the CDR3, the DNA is TGTGCCTGTGACACGCTGGGAAGCTCCTGGGACACCCGACAGATGTTCTTC.

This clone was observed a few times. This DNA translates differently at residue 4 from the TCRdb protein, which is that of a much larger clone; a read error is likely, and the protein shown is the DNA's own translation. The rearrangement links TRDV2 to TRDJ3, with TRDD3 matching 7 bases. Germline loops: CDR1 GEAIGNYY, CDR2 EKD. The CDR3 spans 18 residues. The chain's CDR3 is CACGTWGPGSWDTRQMFF. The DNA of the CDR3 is TGTGCCTGTGGCACCTGGGGGCCGGGCTCCTGGGACACCCGACAGATGTTTTTC.

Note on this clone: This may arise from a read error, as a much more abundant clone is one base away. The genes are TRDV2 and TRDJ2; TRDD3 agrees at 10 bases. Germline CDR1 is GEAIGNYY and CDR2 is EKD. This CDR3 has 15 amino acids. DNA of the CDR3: TGTGCCTGTGACGTACTGGGGGATTTGACAGCACACCTCTTCTTT. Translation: CACDVLGDLTAHLFF.

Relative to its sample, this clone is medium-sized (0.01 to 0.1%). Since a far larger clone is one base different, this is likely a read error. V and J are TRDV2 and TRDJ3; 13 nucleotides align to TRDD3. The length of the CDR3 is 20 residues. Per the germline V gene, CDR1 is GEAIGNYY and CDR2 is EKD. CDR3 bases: TGTGCCTGTGACCCTCTCGTACTGGGGGATACGCCCTGGGACACCCGACAGGTGTTTTTC. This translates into CACDPLVLGDTPWDTRQVFF.

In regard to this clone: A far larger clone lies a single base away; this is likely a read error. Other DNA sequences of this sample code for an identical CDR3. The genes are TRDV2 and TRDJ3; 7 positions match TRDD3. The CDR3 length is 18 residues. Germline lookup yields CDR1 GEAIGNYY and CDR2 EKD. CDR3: CACDTWGPGSWDTRQMFF. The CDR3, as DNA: TGTGCCTGCGACACCTGGGGGCCGGGCTCCTGGGACACCCGACAGATGTTTTTC.

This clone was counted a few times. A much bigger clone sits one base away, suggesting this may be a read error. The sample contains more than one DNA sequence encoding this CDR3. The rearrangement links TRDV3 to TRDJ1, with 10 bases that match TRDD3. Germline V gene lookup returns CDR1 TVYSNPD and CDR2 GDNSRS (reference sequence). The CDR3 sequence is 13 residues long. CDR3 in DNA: TGTGCCTTGGGGGATACGTACACTGATAAACTCATCTTT. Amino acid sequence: CALGDTYTDKLIF.

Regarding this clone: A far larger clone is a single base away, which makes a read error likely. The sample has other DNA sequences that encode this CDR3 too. Written as DNA, the CDR3 is TGTGCCTGTGACAAAATCTCCTGGGACACCAGACAGATGTTTTTC. It codes for CACDKISWDTRQMFF. The V and J genes are TRDV2 and TRDJ3, with D possibly TRDD3 on 5 matching bases. Germline values: CDR1 GEAIGNYY, CDR2 EKD. The CDR3 length is 15 residues.

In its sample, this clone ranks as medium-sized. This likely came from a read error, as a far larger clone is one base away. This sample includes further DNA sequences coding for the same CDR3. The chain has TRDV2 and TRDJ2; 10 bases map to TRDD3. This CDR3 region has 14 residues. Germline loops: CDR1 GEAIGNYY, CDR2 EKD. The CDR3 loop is CACDTWGITAQLFF. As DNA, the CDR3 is TGCGCCTGTGACACCTGGGGGATAACAGCACAACTCTTCTTT.

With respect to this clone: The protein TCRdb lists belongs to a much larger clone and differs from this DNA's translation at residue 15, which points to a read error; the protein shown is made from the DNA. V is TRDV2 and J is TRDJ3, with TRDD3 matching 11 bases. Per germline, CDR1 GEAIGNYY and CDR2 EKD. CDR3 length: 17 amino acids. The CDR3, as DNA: TGTGCCTGTGACAGATGGGGGATACGCTGGGACACCCGACAGGTGTTTTTC. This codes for CACDRWGIRWDTRQVFF.

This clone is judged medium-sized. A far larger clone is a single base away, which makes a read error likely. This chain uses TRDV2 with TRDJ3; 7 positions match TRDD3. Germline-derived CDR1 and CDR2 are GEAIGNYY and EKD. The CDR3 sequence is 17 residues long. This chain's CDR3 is CACDTWGSSWGTRQMFF. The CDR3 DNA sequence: TGTGCCTGTGACACCTGGGGGAGCTCCTGGGGCACCCGACAGATGTTTTTC.

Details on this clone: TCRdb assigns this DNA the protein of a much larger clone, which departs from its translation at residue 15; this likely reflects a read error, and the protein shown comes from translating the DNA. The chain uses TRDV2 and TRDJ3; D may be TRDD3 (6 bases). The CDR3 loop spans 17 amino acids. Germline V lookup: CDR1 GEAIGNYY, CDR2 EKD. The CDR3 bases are TGTGCCTGTGACTTACTGGGCAGCTCCTGGGACACCCGACAGACGTTTTTC. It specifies CACDLLGSSWDTRQTFF.

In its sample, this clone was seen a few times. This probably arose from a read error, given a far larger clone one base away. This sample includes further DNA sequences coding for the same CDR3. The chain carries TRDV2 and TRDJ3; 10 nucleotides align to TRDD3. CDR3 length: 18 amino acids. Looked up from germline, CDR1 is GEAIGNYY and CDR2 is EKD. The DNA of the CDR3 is TGTGCCTGTGACACCGGGGGATACGCCTCCTGGGATACCCGACAGATGTTTTTC. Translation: CACDTGGYASWDTRQMFF.

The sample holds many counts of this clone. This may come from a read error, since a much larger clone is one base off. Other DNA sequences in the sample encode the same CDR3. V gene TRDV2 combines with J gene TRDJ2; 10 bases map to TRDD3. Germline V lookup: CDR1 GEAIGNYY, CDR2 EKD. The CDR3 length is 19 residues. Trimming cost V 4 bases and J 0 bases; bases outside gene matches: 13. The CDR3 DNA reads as TGTGCCTGTGATAGGCTGGGGGATAAGGACCCAGCTTTGACAGCACAACTCTTCTTT. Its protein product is CACDRLGDKDPALTAQLFF.

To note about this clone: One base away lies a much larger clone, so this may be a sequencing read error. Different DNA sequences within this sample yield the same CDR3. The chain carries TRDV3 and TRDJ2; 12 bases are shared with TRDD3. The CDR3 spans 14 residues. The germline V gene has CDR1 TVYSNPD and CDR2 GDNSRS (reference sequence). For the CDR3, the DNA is TGTGCCTTACTGGGGGATACTTTGACGGCACAACTCTTCTTT. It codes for CALLGDTLTAQLFF.

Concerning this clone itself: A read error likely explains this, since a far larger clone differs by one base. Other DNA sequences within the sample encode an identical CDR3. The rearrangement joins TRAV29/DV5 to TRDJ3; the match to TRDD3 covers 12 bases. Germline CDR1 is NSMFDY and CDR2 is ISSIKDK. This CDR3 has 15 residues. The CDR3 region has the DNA TGTGCAGCTACTGGGGGATACTGGGACACTCGACAGATGTTTTTC. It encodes CAATGGYWDTRQMFF.

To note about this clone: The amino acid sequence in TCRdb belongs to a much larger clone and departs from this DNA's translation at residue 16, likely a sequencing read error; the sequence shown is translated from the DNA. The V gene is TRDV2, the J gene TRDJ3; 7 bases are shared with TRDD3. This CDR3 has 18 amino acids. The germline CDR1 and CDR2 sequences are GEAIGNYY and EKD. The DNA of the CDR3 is TGTGCCTGTGACACCGGATACGCCCGCTCCTGGGACACCCGACAGACGTTTTTC. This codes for CACDTGYARSWDTRQTFF.

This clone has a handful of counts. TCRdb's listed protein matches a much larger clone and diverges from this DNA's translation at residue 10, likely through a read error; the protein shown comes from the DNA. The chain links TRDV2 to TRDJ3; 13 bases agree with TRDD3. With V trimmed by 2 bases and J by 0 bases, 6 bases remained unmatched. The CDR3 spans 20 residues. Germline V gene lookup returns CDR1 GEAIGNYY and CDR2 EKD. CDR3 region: CACDSTGGYVSSWDTRQMFF. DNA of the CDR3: TGTGCCTGTGACAGTACTGGGGGATACGTGAGCTCCTGGGACACCCGACAGATGTTTTTC.

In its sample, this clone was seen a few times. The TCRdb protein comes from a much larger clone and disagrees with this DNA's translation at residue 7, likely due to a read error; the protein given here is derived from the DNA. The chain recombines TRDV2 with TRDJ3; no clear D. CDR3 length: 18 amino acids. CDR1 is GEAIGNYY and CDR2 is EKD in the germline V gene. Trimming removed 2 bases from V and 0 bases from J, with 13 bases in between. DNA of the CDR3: TGTGCCTGTGACAGGCCCAGGGGCCTCTCCTGGGACACCCGACAGATGTTTTTC. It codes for CACDRPRGLSWDTRQMFF.

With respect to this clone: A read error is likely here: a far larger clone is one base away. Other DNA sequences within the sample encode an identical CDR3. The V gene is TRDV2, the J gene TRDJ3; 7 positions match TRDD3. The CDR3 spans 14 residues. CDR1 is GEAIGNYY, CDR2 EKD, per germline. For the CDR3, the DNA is TGTGCCTGTGACACCGTGGGGGACACCCGACAGATGTTCTTC. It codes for CACDTVGDTRQMFF.

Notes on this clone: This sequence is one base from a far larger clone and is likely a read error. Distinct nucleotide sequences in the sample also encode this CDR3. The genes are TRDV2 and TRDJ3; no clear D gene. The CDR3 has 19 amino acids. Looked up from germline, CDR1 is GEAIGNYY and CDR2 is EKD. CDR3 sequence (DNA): TGTGCCTGCGACACCGTAGCGGATTTAAGCTCCTGGGACACCCGACAGATGTTTTTC. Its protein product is CACDTVADLSSWDTRQMFF.